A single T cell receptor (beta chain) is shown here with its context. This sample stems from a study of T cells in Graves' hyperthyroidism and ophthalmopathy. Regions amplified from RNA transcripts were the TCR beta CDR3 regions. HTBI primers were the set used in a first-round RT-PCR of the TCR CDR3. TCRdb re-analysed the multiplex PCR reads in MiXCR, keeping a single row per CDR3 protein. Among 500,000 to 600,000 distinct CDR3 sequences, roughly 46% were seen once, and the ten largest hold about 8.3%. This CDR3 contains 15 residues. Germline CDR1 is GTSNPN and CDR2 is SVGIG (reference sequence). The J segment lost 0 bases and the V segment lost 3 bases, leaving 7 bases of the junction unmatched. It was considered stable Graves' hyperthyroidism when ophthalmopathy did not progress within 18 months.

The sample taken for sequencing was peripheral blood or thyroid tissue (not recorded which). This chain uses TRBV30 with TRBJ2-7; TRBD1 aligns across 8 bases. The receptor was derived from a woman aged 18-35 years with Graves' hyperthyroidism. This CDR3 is CAWRYQGAASYEQYF. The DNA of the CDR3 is TGTGCCTGGAGATATCAGGGGGCCGCCTCCTACGAGCAGTACTTC. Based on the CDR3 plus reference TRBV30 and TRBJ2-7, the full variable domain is SQTIHQWPATLVQPVGSPLSLECTVEGTSNPNLYWYRQAAGRGLQLLFYSVGIGQISSEVPQNLSASRPQDRQFILSSKKLLLSDSGFYLCAWRYQGAASYEQYFGPGTRLTVT.